Following are 25 T cell receptor beta chains from one sample sequenced in a study of cytomegalovirus exposure and HLA in healthy donors. The PCR was carried out with 60 Vbeta primers and 13 Jbeta primers. Repertoires were generated with immunoSEQ multiplex PCR, while TCRdb's copy carries only in-frame clones and drops some. The table shows 100,000 to 150,000 clones, with roughly three quarters occurring only once. The material sequenced was PBMCs. These receptors were taken from a woman aged 55-70 years in good health and CMV-seronegative.

The table lists this clone with a few counts. This chain joins TRBV28 and TRBJ2-3, with a possible D match to TRBD2 (5 bases). The CDR3 is made up of 11 amino acids. V lost 8 bases to trimming and J lost 3 bases, with 6 bases between them. Germline V CDR1 and CDR2: MDHEN, SYDVKM. CDR3 nucleotide sequence: TGTGCCAGCGGAGGTACAGATACGCAGTATTTT. It yields the protein CASGGTDTQYF.

CDR3 sequence: CASRPPGTNYGYTF. The CDR3 DNA reads TGTGCCAGTAGGCCGCCGGGGACTAACTATGGCTACACCTTC. The rearrangement joins TRBV19 to TRBJ1-2; the D is unclear. V was pared by 6 bases and J by 0 bases, with 11 bases between. Germline-derived CDR1 and CDR2 are LNHDA and SQIVND (reference sequence). This CDR3 is 14 amino acids long.

This rearrangement joins TRBV2 to TRBJ2-5; possibly TRBD1 for D (5 bases). Germline-derived CDR1 and CDR2 are SNHLY and FYNNEI. V was pared by 7 bases and J by 5 bases, with 17 bases between. The CDR3 extends over 14 amino acids. The CDR3 spells CASNPQGARETQYF. The CDR3 nucleotides read TGTGCCAGCAATCCCCAAGGGGCGCGGGAGACCCAGTACTTC.

The chain joins TRBV30 to TRBJ2-3, with no clear D. The germline V gene encodes CDR1 GTSNPN and CDR2 SVGIG (reference sequence). The CDR3 has 13 amino acids. V shed 4 bases and J shed 0 bases, with 8 bases lying between them. CDR3 nucleotide sequence: TGTGCCTGGACGAGTCTTAGCACAGATACGCAGTATTTT. Translation gives CAWTSLSTDTQYF.

The chain employs TRBV7-6 and TRBJ2-7, with 10 bases aligning to TRBD1. The V and J ends lost 5 bases and 7 bases, in that order; junction bases with no gene match: 8. This CDR3 has 14 residues. The germline V gene encodes CDR1 SGHVS and CDR2 FNYEAQ. CDR3 nucleotide sequence: TGTGCCAGCAGCCCCGACAGGGGGCCATGGGAGCAGTACTTC. This gives the protein CASSPDRGPWEQYF.

V usage is TRBV5-1 and J usage is TRBJ1-1; 8 bases are a match to TRBD1. The CDR3 consists of 16 residues. After removal of 0 bases from V and 1 base from J, the junction contained 5 bases not matched to a gene. CDR1 is SGHRS, CDR2 YFSETQ, per germline. The CDR3 sequence: CASSLAQGARNTEAFF. Here the CDR3 DNA reads TGCGCCAGCAGCTTGGCGCAGGGGGCGAGGAACACTGAAGCTTTCTTT. Based on the CDR3 plus reference TRBV5-1 and TRBJ1-1, the full variable domain is KAGVTQTPRYLIKTRGQQVTLSCSPISGHRSVSWYQQTPGQGLQFLFEYFSETQRNKGNFPGRFSGRQFSNSRSEMNVSTLELGDSALYLCASSLAQGARNTEAFFGQGTRLTVV.

This sequence joins TRBV18 and TRBJ1-6; TRBD1 matches at 9 bases. CDR1 and CDR2 (germline): KGHSH, LQKENI. V lost 6 bases to trimming and J lost 5 bases; unmatched junction nucleotides: 2. The CDR3 extends over 14 amino acids. CDR3 protein: CASSRDRDNSPLHF. The CDR3 nucleotides are TGTGCCAGCTCTAGGGACAGGGATAATTCACCCCTCCACTTT. Combining the CDR3 with reference TRBV18 and TRBJ1-6 gives the whole variable domain NAGVMQNPRHLVRRRGQEARLRCSPMKGHSHVYWYRQLPEEGLKFMVYLQKENIIDESGMPKERFSAEFPKEGPSILRIQQVVRGDSAAYFCASSRDRDNSPLHFGNGTRLTVT.

The gene calls are TRBV14 and TRBJ1-1; D ambiguous. The V end was cut by 0 bases, the J end by 1 base, with 3 bases between. The CDR3 runs to 13 residues. Germline V gene lookup returns CDR1 SGHDN and CDR2 FVKESK. For the CDR3, the DNA is TGTGCCAGCAGCCAAGAGAGGAACACTGAAGCTTTCTTT. It translates to CASSQERNTEAFF.

This clone appeared a few times. The gene calls are TRBV2 and TRBJ2-7; 11 bases match TRBD2. This CDR3 comprises 15 residues. Germline CDR1 SNHLY, CDR2 FYNNEI. J was trimmed by 3 bases and V by 2 bases; bases with no gene match: 3. The CDR3 DNA sequence: TGTGCCAGCAGTGAAACTAGCGGGAGAATCTACGAGCAGTACTTC. As protein: CASSETSGRIYEQYF.

In its sample, this clone was seen a few times. The J gene is TRBJ2-5, the V gene TRBV28; the match to TRBD2 covers 13 bases. The J call may be wrong; the DNA end is better matched by TRBJ2-7. Germline V gene lookup returns CDR1 MDHEN and CDR2 SYDVKM. The CDR3 loop spans 16 amino acids. The CDR3 reads CASSLAGLAGNYEQYF. For the CDR3, the DNA is TGTGCCAGCAGTTTAGCGGGACTAGCGGGGAACTACGAGCAGTACTTC.

The CDR3 region has the DNA TGCGCCAGCAGTTTTACGCACAGGGATGAGGAGACCCAGTACTTC. Amino acid sequence: CASSFTHRDEETQYF. The rearrangement links TRBV5-1 to TRBJ2-5; possible D gene TRBD1, 6 bases. Between the trimmed V and J ends, which lost 5 bases and 5 bases, there was a span of 19 bases. The V gene's germline CDR1 is SGHRS and CDR2 YFSETQ. This CDR3 is built from 15 residues. The whole variable domain, filled in from reference TRBV5-1 and TRBJ2-5, reads KAGVTQTPRYLIKTRGQQVTLSCSPISGHRSVSWYQQTPGQGLQFLFEYFSETQRNKGNFPGRFSGRQFSNSRSEMNVSTLELGDSALYLCASSFTHRDEETQYFGPGTRLLVL.

This chain links TRBV25-1 with TRBJ1-5; tentative D call: TRBD1 (5 bases). The CDR3 consists of 14 residues. Trimming pared 3 bases from V and 3 bases from J, leaving 9 bases between. The germline V gene has CDR1 MGHDK and CDR2 SYGVNS. CDR3 loop: CASSDDSSNQPQHF. Written as DNA, the CDR3 is TGTGCCAGCAGTGATGACAGCTCCAATCAGCCCCAGCATTTT. The full variable domain, completed using reference TRBV25-1 and TRBJ1-5, is EADIYQTPRYLVIGTGKKITLECSQTMGHDKMYWYQQDPGMELHLIHYSYGVNSTEKGDLSSESTVSRIRTEHFPLTLESARPSHTSQYLCASSDDSSNQPQHFGDGTRLSIL.

This rearrangement joins TRBV20-1 to TRBJ2-5; TRBD1 might be the D (5 bases). Trimming left V 5 bases short and J 10 bases short, with 11 bases between. The germline CDR1 and CDR2 sequences are DFQATT and SNEGSKA (reference sequence). This CDR3 region has 10 residues. CDR3 in amino acids: CSARPGIQYF. The CDR3 coding sequence is TGCAGTGCTCGACCAGGGATCCAGTACTTC.

This chain uses TRBV7-2 with TRBJ1-2; D might be TRBD1 (6 bases). Trimming stripped 6 bases from V and 7 bases from J, with 15 bases between. Germline lookup yields CDR1 SGHTA and CDR2 FQGNSA. The CDR3 sequence is 13 residues long. CDR3 protein: CASRQGGGFGYTF. The CDR3 nucleotides are TGTGCCAGCAGACAAGGGGGAGGGTTTGGCTACACCTTC.

The chain recombines TRBV30 with TRBJ2-2; 11 bases match TRBD2. The V gene's germline CDR1 is GTSNPN and CDR2 SVGIG (reference sequence). CDR3 length: 15 residues. V shed 5 bases and J 0 bases; nucleotides not matched to a gene: 2. The CDR3 DNA reads as TGTGCCTGGCAGGGACTAGCGGCGAACACCGGGGAGCTGTTTTTT. Protein sequence: CAWQGLAANTGELFF.

J is TRBJ2-7 and V is TRBV9; 7 nucleotides match TRBD1. CDR3 length equals 15 residues. J gave up 3 bases and V 0 bases, and 6 bases lay outside the gene matches. Germline CDR1 is SGDLS and CDR2 is YYNGEE. The CDR3 protein is CASSVEGRGYYEQYF. The CDR3 coding sequence is TGTGCCAGCAGCGTAGAGGGCAGGGGGTACTACGAGCAGTACTTC.

The V gene is TRBV4-1, the J gene TRBJ2-7, with TRBD1 as a possible D gene (5 bases). Germline-derived CDR1 and CDR2 are MGHRA and YSYEKL. This CDR3 is 15 amino acids long. Trimming shortened V by 1 base and J by 6 bases, and 16 bases separated the two germline ends. CDR3 region: CASSQVGQGSGEQYF. For the CDR3, the DNA is TGCGCCAGCAGCCAAGTCGGGCAGGGTAGTGGCGAGCAGTACTTC.

This clone was counted a few times. The chain recombines TRBV14 with TRBJ2-7; possibly TRBD2 for D (5 bases). The CDR3 sequence is 14 residues long. Between the trimmed V and J ends, which lost 1 base and 0 bases, there was a span of 7 bases. CDR1 is SGHDN, CDR2 FVKESK, per germline. CDR3 protein: CASSQGTPSYEQYF. As DNA, the CDR3 is TGTGCCAGCAGCCAAGGGACTCCCTCCTACGAGCAGTACTTC.

CDR3 DNA: TGCAGCGGAGGTCGGGACAGGGACACCGGGGAGCTGTTTTTT. This sequence encodes CSGGRDRDTGELFF. This chain links TRBV29-1 with TRBJ2-2; 9 bases map to TRBD1. The CDR3 runs to 14 residues. With V trimmed by 7 bases and J by 3 bases, 6 bases remained unmatched. Per the germline V gene, CDR1 is SQVTM and CDR2 is ANQGSEA.

V gene TRBV19 combines with J gene TRBJ1-5; D is possibly TRBD1 (6 bases). V lost 6 bases, J lost 1 base, and 19 bases lay in between. This CDR3 is built from 17 residues. The germline V gene encodes CDR1 LNHDA and CDR2 SQIVND (reference sequence). The CDR3 region is CASRTDRPITSNQPQHF. Here the CDR3 DNA reads TGTGCCAGTAGAACCGACAGGCCCATAACCAGCAATCAGCCCCAGCATTTT.

The chain recombines TRBV11-2 with TRBJ2-5; TRBD2 aligns across 9 bases. The DNA end favors TRBJ2-7, so the J call may be wrong. This CDR3 contains 16 residues. Germline V gene lookup returns CDR1 SGHAT and CDR2 FQNNGV. CDR3 coding DNA: TGTGCCAGCAGTTTCGCTAGCGGGATCCCAACCTACGAGCAGTACTTC. Protein sequence: CASSFASGIPTYEQYF.

The table lists this clone with a count of one. The rearrangement links TRBV9 to TRBJ1-1; 9 nucleotides match TRBD1. CDR1 SGDLS and CDR2 YYNGEE come from the germline V gene. This CDR3 is built from 14 residues. With V trimmed by 3 bases and J by 6 bases, 6 bases remained unmatched. CDR3 DNA sequence: TGTGCCAGCAGCGGGGACAGGGAGAGGGCTGAAGCTTTCTTT. It translates to CASSGDRERAEAFF.

This clone was observed once. The rearrangement links TRBV4-1 to TRBJ1-4, with D perhaps matching TRBD1 (6 bases). The CDR3 runs 19 residues. V lost 0 bases and J lost 0, with 17 bases in between. The germline CDR1 and CDR2 sequences are MGHRA and YSYEKL. The CDR3 sequence is CASSQEATGRSATNEKLFF. CDR3 DNA: TGCGCCAGCAGCCAAGAAGCGACAGGACGATCAGCAACTAATGAAAAACTGTTTTTT.

This chain joins TRBV7-9 and TRBJ2-7; possible D gene TRBD2, 7 bases. The V gene lost 7 bases and the J gene lost 5 bases, with 18 bases spanning the gap. Germline assignment: CDR1 SEHNR and CDR2 FQNEAQ (reference sequence). This CDR3 contains 14 residues. The CDR3 DNA reads as TGTGCCAGCACCCTCGGGGAGGGGGGAGACGAGCAGTACTTC. Its translation: CASTLGEGGDEQYF.

The chain employs TRBV2 and TRBJ1-5; a weak D match, TRBD1 (6 bases). The V and J ends lost 6 bases and 5 bases respectively, with 17 bases between them. The V gene's germline CDR1 is SNHLY and CDR2 FYNNEI. This CDR3 spans 15 amino acids. Written as DNA, the CDR3 is TGTGCCAGCAGGCTCCAGGGGACGCGGGATCAGCCCCAGCATTTT. Translating it yields CASRLQGTRDQPQHF.